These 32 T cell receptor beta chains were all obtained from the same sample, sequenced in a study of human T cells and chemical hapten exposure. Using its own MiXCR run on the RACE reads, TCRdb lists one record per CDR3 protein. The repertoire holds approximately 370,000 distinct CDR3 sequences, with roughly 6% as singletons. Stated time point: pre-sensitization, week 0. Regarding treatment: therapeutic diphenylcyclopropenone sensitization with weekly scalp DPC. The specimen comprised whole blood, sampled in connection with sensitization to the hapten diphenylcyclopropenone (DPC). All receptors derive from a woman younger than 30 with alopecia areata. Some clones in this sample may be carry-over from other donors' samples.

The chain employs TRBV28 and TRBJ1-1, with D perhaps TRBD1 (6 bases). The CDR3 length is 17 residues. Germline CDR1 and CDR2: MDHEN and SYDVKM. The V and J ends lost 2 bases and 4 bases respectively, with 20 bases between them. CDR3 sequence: CASSLHSAYRERTEAFF. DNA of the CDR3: TGTGCCAGCAGTTTACACTCAGCCTACAGGGAACGCACTGAAGCTTTCTTT. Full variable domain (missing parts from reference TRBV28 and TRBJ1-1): DVKVTQSSRYLVKRTGEKVFLECVQDMDHENMFWYRQDPGLGLRLIYFSYDVKMKEKGDIPEGYSVSREKKERFSLILESASTNQTSMYLCASSLHSAYRERTEAFFGQGTRLTVV.

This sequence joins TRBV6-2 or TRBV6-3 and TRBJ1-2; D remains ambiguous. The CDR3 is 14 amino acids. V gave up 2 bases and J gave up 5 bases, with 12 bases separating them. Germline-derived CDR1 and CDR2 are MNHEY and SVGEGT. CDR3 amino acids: CASSYGQALYGYTF. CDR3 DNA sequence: TGTGCCAGCAGTTACGGGCAGGCCCTATATGGCTACACCTTC.

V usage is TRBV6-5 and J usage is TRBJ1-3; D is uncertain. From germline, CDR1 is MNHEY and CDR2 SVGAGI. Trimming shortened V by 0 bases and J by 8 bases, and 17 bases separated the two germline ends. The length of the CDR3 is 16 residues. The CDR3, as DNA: TGTGCCAGCAGTTACTCGAGTCGGGCACGGTGGGACACCATATATTTT. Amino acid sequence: CASSYSSRARWDTIYF.

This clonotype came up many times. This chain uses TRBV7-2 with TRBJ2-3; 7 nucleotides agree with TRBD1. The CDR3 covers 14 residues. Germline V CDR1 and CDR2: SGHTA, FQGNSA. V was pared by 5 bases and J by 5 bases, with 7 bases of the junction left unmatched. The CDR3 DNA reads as TGTGCCAGCAGCCTGACAGGGTATAAAGATACGCAGTATTTT. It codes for CASSLTGYKDTQYF.

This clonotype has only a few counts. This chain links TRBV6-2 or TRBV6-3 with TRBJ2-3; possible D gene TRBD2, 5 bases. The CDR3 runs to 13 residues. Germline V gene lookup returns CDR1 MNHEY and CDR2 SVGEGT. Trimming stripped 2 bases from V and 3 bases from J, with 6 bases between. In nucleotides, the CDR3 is TGTGCCAGCAGTTACGGGGAGACAGATACGCAGTATTTT. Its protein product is CASSYGETDTQYF.

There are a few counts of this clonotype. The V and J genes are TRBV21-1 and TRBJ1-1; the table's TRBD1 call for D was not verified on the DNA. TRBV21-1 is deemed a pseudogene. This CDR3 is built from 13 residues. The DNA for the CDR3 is TGTGCCAGCCCGGAAAGGGCGGGGACTGAAGCTTTCTTT. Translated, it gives CASPERAGTEAFF.

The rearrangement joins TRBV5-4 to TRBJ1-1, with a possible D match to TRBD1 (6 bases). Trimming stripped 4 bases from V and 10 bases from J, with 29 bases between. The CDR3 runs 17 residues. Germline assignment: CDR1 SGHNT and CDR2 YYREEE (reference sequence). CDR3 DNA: TGTGCCAGCAGCCCCCCACAACAGGGTGTCGCCAATTTGGGAGCTTTCTTT. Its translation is CASSPPQQGVANLGAFF.

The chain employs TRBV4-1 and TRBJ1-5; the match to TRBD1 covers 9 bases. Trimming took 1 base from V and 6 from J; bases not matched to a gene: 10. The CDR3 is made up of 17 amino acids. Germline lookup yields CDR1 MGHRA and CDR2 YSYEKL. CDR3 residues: CASSQGPGQGLSQPQHF. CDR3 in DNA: TGCGCCAGCAGCCAAGGTCCTGGACAGGGGCTTTCTCAGCCCCAGCATTTT.

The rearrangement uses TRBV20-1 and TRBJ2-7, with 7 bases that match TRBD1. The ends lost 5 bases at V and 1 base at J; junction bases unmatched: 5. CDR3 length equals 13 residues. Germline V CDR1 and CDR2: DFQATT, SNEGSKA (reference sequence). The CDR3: CSARDSRSYEQYF. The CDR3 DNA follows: TGCAGTGCTCGGGACAGCAGGTCCTACGAGCAGTACTTC.

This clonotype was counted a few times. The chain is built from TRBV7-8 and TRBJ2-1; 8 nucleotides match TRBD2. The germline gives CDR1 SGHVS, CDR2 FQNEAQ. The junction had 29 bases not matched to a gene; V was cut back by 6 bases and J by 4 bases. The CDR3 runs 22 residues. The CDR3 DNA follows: TGTGCCAGCAGTTACTTCGGGGGGGCGCGAACTTCTACCCACTACCCTTACAATGAGCAGTTCTTC. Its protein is CASSYFGGARTSTHYPYNEQFF.

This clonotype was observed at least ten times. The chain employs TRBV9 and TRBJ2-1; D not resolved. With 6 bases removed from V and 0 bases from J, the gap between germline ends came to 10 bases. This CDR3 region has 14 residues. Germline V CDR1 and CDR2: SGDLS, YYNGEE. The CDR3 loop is CASTRSSSYNEQFF. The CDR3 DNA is TGTGCCAGCACGCGGAGTAGCTCCTACAATGAGCAGTTCTTC.

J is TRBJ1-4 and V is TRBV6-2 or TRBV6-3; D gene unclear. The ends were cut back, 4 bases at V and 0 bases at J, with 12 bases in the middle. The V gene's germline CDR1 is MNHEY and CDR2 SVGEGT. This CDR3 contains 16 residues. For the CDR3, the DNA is TGTGCCAGCAGTTCTAGCGCGAATCCAACTAATGAAAAACTGTTTTTT. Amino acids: CASSSSANPTNEKLFF.

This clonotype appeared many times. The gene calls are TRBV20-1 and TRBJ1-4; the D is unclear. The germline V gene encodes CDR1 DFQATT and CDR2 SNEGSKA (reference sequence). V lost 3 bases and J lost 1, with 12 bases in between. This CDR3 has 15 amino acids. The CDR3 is CSARTNPLTNEKLFF. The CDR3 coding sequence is TGCAGTGCTAGGACTAATCCATTAACTAATGAAAAACTGTTTTTT.

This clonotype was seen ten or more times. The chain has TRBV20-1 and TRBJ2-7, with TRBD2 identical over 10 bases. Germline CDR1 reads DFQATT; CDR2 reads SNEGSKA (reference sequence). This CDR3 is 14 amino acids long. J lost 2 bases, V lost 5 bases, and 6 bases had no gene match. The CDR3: CSAAPLAGAYEQYF. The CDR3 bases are TGCAGTGCTGCCCCTCTAGCGGGGGCCTACGAGCAGTACTTC.

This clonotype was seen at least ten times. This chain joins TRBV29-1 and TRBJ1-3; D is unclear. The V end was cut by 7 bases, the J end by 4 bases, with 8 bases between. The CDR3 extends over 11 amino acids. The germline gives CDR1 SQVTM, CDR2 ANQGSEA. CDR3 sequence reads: CSAALGNTIYF. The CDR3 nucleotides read TGCAGCGCCGCCTTAGGAAACACCATATATTTT.

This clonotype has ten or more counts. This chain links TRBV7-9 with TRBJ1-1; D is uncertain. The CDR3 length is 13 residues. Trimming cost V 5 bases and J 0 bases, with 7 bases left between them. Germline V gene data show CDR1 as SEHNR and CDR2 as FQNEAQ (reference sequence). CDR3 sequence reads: CASSPPLNTEAFF. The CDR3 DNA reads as TGTGCCAGCAGCCCCCCATTGAACACTGAAGCTTTCTTT.

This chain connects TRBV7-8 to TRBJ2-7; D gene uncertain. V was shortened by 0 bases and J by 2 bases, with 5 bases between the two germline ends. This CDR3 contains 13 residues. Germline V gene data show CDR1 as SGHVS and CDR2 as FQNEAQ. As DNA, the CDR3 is TGTGCCAGCAGCTTAGCCCAGACCTACGAGCAGTACTTC. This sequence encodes CASSLAQTYEQYF.

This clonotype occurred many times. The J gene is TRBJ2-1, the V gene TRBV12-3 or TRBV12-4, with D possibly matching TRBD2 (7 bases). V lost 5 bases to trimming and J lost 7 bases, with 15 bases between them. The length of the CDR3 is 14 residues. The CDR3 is CASSPRGGRNEQFF. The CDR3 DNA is TGTGCCAGCAGTCCTAGGGGGGGGCGGAATGAGCAGTTCTTC.

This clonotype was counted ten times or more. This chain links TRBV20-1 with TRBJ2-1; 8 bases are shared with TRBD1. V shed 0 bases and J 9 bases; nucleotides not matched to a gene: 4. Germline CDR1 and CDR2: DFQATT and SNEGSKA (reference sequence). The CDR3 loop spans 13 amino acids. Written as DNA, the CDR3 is TGCAGTGCTAGAGAACAGGGGGTTGGTGAGCAGTTCTTC. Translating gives CSAREQGVGEQFF.

The CDR3 bases are TGTGCCAGCAGTTTAATAGGTCAACTGTTCTTC. Translating gives CASSLIGQLFF. V usage is TRBV28 and J usage is TRBJ2-1; D gene ambiguous. The CDR3 consists of 11 residues. Germline V CDR1 and CDR2: MDHEN, SYDVKM. V was clipped by 2 bases and J by 15 bases, with 11 bases between them.

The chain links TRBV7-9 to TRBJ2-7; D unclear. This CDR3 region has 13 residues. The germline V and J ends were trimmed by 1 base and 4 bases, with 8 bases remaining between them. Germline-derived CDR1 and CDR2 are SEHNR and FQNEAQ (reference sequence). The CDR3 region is CASSLEADYEQYF. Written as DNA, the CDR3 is TGTGCCAGCAGCTTAGAGGCGGATTACGAGCAGTACTTC.

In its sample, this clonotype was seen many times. The CDR3 coding sequence is TGTGCCATCAGTGCGGGGCAGGAAAACATTCAGTACTTC. Its protein is CAISAGQENIQYF. The chain uses TRBV10-3 and TRBJ2-4; D is possibly TRBD1 or TRBD2 (5 bases each). Per the germline V gene, CDR1 is ENHRY and CDR2 is SYGVKD. The CDR3 extends over 13 amino acids. Trimming stripped 4 bases from V and 5 bases from J, with 9 bases between.

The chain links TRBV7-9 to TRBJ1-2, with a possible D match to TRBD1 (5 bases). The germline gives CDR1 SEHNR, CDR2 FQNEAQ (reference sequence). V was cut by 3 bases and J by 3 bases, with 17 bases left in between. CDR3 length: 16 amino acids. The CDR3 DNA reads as TGTGCCAGCAGCTTCATCCGGGGGATGGTAGACTATGGCTACACCTTC. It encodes CASSFIRGMVDYGYTF.

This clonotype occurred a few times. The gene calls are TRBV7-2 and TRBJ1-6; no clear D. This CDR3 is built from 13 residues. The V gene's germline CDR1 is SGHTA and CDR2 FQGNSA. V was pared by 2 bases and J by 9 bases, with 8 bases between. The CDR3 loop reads CASSLIALSPLHF. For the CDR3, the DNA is TGTGCCAGCAGCTTAATAGCCCTTTCACCCCTCCACTTT.

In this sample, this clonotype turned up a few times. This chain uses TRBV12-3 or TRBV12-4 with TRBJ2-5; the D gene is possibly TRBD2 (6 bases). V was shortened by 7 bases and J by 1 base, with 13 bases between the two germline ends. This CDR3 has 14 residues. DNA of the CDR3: TGTGCCAGCACCCTACATAGCGGCCAAGAGACCCAGTACTTC. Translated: CASTLHSGQETQYF.

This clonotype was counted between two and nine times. The CDR3, as DNA: TGTGCCAGCTCACAACTAGCGGGGGGCAGCGAGCAGTACTTC. This translates into CASSQLAGGSEQYF. The V and J genes are TRBV18 and TRBJ2-7; TRBD2 matches at 12 bases. V shed 4 bases and J 6 bases; nucleotides not matched to a gene: 4. This CDR3 is built from 14 residues. Germline V CDR1 and CDR2: KGHSH, LQKENI. The whole variable domain, remainder taken from reference TRBV18 and TRBJ2-7, is NAGVMQNPRHLVRRRGQEARLRCSPMKGHSHVYWYRQLPEEGLKFMVYLQKENIIDESGMPKERFSAEFPKEGPSILRIQQVVRGDSAAYFCASSQLAGGSEQYFGPGTRLTVT.

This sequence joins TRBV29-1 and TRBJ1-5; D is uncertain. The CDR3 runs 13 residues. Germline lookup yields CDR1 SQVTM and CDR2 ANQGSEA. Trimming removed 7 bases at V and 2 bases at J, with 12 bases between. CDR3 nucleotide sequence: TGCAGCGCCGAAGAAGGAGGCAATCAGCCCCAGCATTTT. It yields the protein CSAEEGGNQPQHF.

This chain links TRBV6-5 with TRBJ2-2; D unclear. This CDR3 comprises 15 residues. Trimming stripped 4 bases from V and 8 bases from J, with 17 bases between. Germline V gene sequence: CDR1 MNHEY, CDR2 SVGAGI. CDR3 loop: CASSSGMGAAGELFF. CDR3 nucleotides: TGTGCCAGCAGTTCGGGTATGGGTGCTGCTGGGGAGCTGTTTTTT.

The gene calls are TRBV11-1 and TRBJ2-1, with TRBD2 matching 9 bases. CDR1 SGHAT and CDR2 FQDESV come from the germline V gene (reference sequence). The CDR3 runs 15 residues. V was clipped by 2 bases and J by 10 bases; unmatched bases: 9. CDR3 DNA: TGTGCCAGCAGCTTATCTAGCGGGGCAGTCGACGAGCAGTTCTTC. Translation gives CASSLSSGAVDEQFF.

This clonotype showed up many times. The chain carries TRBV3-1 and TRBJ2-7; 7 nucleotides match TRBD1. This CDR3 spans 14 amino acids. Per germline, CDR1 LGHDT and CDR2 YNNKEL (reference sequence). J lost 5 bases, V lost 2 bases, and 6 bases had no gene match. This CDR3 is CASSQNVQGDEQYF. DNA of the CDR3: TGTGCCAGCAGCCAAAACGTTCAGGGGGACGAGCAGTACTTC.

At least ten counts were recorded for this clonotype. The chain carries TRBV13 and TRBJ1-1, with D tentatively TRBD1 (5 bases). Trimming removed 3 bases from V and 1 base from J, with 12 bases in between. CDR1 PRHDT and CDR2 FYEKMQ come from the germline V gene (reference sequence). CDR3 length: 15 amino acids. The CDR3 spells CASSLHGGENTEAFF. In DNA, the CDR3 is TGTGCCAGCAGCTTGCATGGAGGGGAGAACACTGAAGCTTTCTTT.

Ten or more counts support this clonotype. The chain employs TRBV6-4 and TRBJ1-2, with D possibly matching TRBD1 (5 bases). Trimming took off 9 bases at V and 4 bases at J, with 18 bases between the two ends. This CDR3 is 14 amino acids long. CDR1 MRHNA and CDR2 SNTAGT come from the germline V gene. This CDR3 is CASKKAGTSYGYTF. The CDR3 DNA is TGTGCCAGTAAAAAAGCCGGGACCTCCTATGGCTACACCTTC.